Below, 12 T cell receptor beta chains from the same sample are listed, as sequenced in a study of blood T cell repertoires in COVID-19. Here immunoSEQ multiplex PCR was the method, and the copy in TCRdb shows in-frame clones only, minus some. The table includes about 98,000 clones, almost 80% detected once. The material sequenced was peripheral blood. The receptors come from a man aged 55 to 70 with active or convalescent COVID-19.

V is TRBV19 and J is TRBJ1-1; D remains ambiguous. The germline gives CDR1 LNHDA, CDR2 SQIVND (reference sequence). The V end was cut by 1 base, the J end by 2 bases, with 23 bases between. This CDR3 is 19 amino acids long. CDR3 DNA sequence: TGTGCCAGTAGTATAGGGGCCCTTAGAAGCCGAGCAATTAACACTGAAGCTTTCTTT. Its protein is CASSIGALRSRAINTEAFF.

The rearrangement links TRBV4-3 to TRBJ2-3; possible D gene TRBD2, 5 bases. V dropped 1 base and J dropped 6 bases, with 11 bases sitting between them. Germline CDR1 and CDR2: LGHNA and YSLEER. The CDR3 runs to 14 residues. This CDR3 is CASSQVEDLDTQYF. DNA for the CDR3: TGCGCCAGCAGCCAAGTGGAGGATCTGGATACGCAGTATTTT.

This clone was observed a handful of times. V usage is TRBV29-1 and J usage is TRBJ1-5, with TRBD1 matching 9 bases. The V gene's germline CDR1 is SQVTM and CDR2 ANQGSEA. Losses at the gene ends were 4 bases for V and 4 bases for J; bases not matched to a gene: 5. CDR3 length: 14 residues. CDR3 DNA sequence: TGCAGCGTTGTGGGGGACAGGGAGAATCAGCCCCAGCATTTT. This encodes CSVVGDRENQPQHF.

The J gene is TRBJ1-6, the V gene TRBV30; 7 bases line up with TRBD1. Unmatched junction bases numbered 3, after V lost 0 bases and J lost 7 bases. Looked up from germline, CDR1 is GTSNPN and CDR2 is SVGIG (reference sequence). The CDR3 runs to 14 residues. CDR3 protein: CAWSVGTANSPLHF. The CDR3 bases are TGTGCCTGGAGTGTCGGGACAGCAAATTCACCCCTCCACTTT. Combining the CDR3 with reference TRBV30 and TRBJ1-6 gives the whole variable domain SQTIHQWPATLVQPVGSPLSLECTVEGTSNPNLYWYRQAAGRGLQLLFYSVGIGQISSEVPQNLSASRPQDRQFILSSKKLLLSDSGFYLCAWSVGTANSPLHFGNGTRLTVT.

CDR3 coding DNA: TGTGCCAGCAGTTTACTTCGAGGACTACCTTCGGATGAGCAGTTCTTC. Translation gives CASSLLRGLPSDEQFF. The chain has TRBV27 and TRBJ2-1, with a tentative D call TRBD2 (6 bases). Germline V gene sequence: CDR1 MNHEY, CDR2 SMNVEV (reference sequence). V was cut by 2 bases and J by 8 bases, with 19 bases left in between. The CDR3 has 16 amino acids.

The rearrangement links TRBV27 to TRBJ1-2; the match to TRBD1 covers 11 bases. Germline values: CDR1 MNHEY, CDR2 SMNVEV (reference sequence). Losses at the gene ends were 6 bases for V and 6 bases for J; bases not matched to a gene: 6. The CDR3 totals 14 residues. The CDR3 nucleotides are TGTGCCAGCAGCCCTGGGACAGGGGGGCATGGCTACACCTTC. It codes for CASSPGTGGHGYTF.

The V call is TRBV28, the J call TRBJ2-5; 11 nucleotides agree with TRBD2. V was pared by 5 bases and J by 4 bases, with 15 bases of the junction left unmatched. Germline CDR1 and CDR2: MDHEN and SYDVKM. The CDR3 covers 18 residues. CDR3 amino acids: CASSPPRLAGQPAETQYF. The CDR3 DNA reads TGTGCCAGCAGTCCCCCACGACTAGCGGGACAACCCGCAGAGACCCAGTACTTC.

The chain uses TRBV2 and TRBJ1-4; D perhaps matches TRBD1 (6 bases). Germline V gene data show CDR1 as SNHLY and CDR2 as FYNNEI. The CDR3 extends over 11 amino acids. The V end lost 5 bases, the J end lost 10 bases, and 8 bases lay between the germline ends. The CDR3 protein is CASSIGGKLFF. The DNA of the CDR3 is TGTGCCAGCAGTATAGGGGGAAAACTGTTTTTT.

This clone turned up a few times. The genes are TRBV19 and TRBJ1-1, with TRBD1 identical over 8 bases. Germline CDR1 is LNHDA and CDR2 is SQIVND (reference sequence). Trimming cost V 5 bases and J 7 bases; bases outside gene matches: 9. The CDR3 has 14 residues. Here the CDR3 DNA reads TGTGCCAGTAGTCCCCACGGACAGGGTGATGAAGCTTTCTTT. This codes for CASSPHGQGDEAFF.

The chain recombines TRBV2 with TRBJ2-1; 7 bases are a match to TRBD2. In germline, CDR1 is SNHLY, CDR2 FYNNEI. Trimming took 8 bases from V and 5 from J; bases not matched to a gene: 6. The CDR3 is 13 residues long. The CDR3 nucleotides read TGTGCCAGCGAGGGACTATCTCACAATGAGCAGTTCTTC. It specifies CASEGLSHNEQFF. Looking up the rest from reference TRBV2 and TRBJ2-1 gives the full variable domain: EPEVTQTPSHQVTQMGQEVILRCVPISNHLYFYWYRQILGQKVEFLVSFYNNEISEKSEIFDDQFSVERPDGSNFTLKIRSTKLEDSAMYFCASEGLSHNEQFFGPGTRLTVL.

V gene TRBV3-1 (or the pseudogene TRBV3-2) combines with J gene TRBJ1-1; 7 bases agree with TRBD1. Germline loops: CDR1 LGHDT, CDR2 YNNKEL (reference sequence). CDR3 length equals 11 residues. Trimming at V came to 6 bases and at J to 8 bases, leaving 3 bases not matched to a gene. DNA of the CDR3: TGTGCCAGCAGTCAGGGGGGCGAAGCTTTCTTT. Amino acids: CASSQGGEAFF.

The V gene is TRBV6-1, the J gene TRBJ2-7; no firm D call. Germline values: CDR1 MNHNS, CDR2 SASEGT. Between the trimmed V and J ends, which lost 1 base and 0 bases, there was a span of 10 bases. The CDR3 covers 15 residues. CDR3 DNA: TGTGCCAGCAGTGAAGAGCGAATGAGCTCCTACGAGCAGTACTTC. It specifies CASSEERMSSYEQYF.